The TCR beta chain under discussion was sequenced for a study of shared clonotypes between healthy human individuals (dated by TCRdb to about 2020). Notes on the research overall: A couple of women and three men aged 18 to 49 years were included in the cohort. For each donor, three plates each were used for CD4 naive and CD4 memory, two plates were used for CD8 naive, and one plate was used for CD8 memory. To estimate repertoire size and how much clonotypes are shared between individuals, the study performed deep sequencing of blood TCR repertoires from about five healthy adults. To increase sequencing depth and limit assay-specific biases, different laboratories used diverse techniques to prepare libraries and sequence TCR repertoires. Leukapheresis yielded between about 0.85 and 9 billion PBMCs per donor.

To note about this clone: The antigen it recognizes is unknown. No much larger clonotype is one base removed from it; base qualities were not supplied.

Donors were healthy HIV-negative adults with no recently reported acute infections or vaccinations. Every donor was a Caucasian adult living in Nashville, Tennessee, USA. CD4+ T cells were enriched by magnetic negative selection, after which naive cells were positively selected on CD45RA and the negative fraction was taken as the memory subset. After blood collection by leukapheresis, PBMCs were isolated using Ficoll-Histopaque density gradient centrifugation and then cryopreserved in the vapor phase of liquid nitrogen. Analytical flow cytometry was used to check the purity and quantity of every magnetically sorted T cell population. Each sorted fraction had its genomic DNA isolated and then quantified by UV absorbance on a Nanodrop 2000c. TCR CDR3 regions were amplified from genomic DNA by multiplex PCR using the deep immunoSEQ assay. Genomic DNA extracted from each cell subset was distributed evenly over all wells of several immunoSEQ 96-well plates, and each plate served as one replicate. For sorted subsets, roughly 200 ng of genomic DNA, equivalent to some 33,000 T cell genomes, went into each replicate PCR. Purified libraries were quantified with a Qubit 3.0 fluorometer, sized on a Bioanalyzer 2100, and re-quantified with the KAPA Library Quantification kit. A separate single-read 150-cycle Illumina NextSeq 550 flow cell was used to sequence each immunoSEQ 96-well plate. The authors' analysis ran thus. Because only junctional sequences without quality scores were contained in the immunoSEQ output, filtering matching that applied to full-length reads could not be performed. Sequences were annotated with PyIR, a Python wrapper for IgBLAST v1.9, using IMGT germline references to assign V/J genes and CDR3. Any read was removed if the V/J assignment was weak (E-value above 1e-6), the CDR3 was missing, or the read contained stop codons, out-of-frame junctions, or ambiguous translated residues. V3J clonotypes were defined as sequences sharing an identical inferred V gene, J gene, and CDR3 amino acid sequence. To compute the percentage overlap between repertoires, the number of shared unique clonotypes was divided by the size of the smaller repertoire. Richness of each repertoire was evaluated using RTK rarefaction, the Chao1 estimator, and Recon v2.1 estimates of unobserved clonotypes. Generation probabilities were computed with OLGA for all TCRbeta clonotypes obtained by the gDNA method from several donors. The immuneACCESS repertoire file appears here via TCRdb, limited to in-frame rearrangements. These files lack a portion of the clones; in checked studies, under half of the deficit traces to unresolved V genes, and the cause of the others is not known. V and J calls and clone size come straight from that table; D and trimming were deduced from the DNA. Present in this sample are some 980,000 clones, more than 75% of which were seen just once. The ten most abundant clones make up nearly 1.5% of the sample.

Points the paper makes about the study in general: Sampling was limited to blood, and TCR repertoires in tissue likely differ from TCR repertoires in blood. Larger estimated clonotype richness was generally found for naive subsets than for memory subsets. When a few donors were compared, the shared fraction of clonotypes was around 4.6% for naive CD4, around 3.6% for naive CD8, 2.3% for memory CD4, and 0.4% for memory CD8. Compared with non-shared clonotypes, the clonotypes found in all four sorted-subset donors had higher generation probabilities. Pairwise subsampling indicated that sequencing depth was expected to affect the degree of clonotype sharing among donors. Rarefaction of sorted-subset datasets indicated incomplete sequencing despite the large sequencing depth. The genetic and exposure-history diversity represented was limited by the small number of donors.

Counted from cysteine to phenylalanine, this CDR3 has 15 amino acids. The CDR3 DNA has 45 bases and is translated from base 1. CDR1 and CDR2 are read off the germline V gene (reference sequence) as LNHDA and SQIVND. V is shortened by 1 base, J by 5 bases, and the region joining them spans 12 bases. Sequencing used memory CD4+ T cells sorted from blood. The cell subset or site label on this specimen signifies: CD45RA-negative fraction. The sequence joins TRBV19 to TRBJ1-5, with a weak D call of TRBD1 (6 bases match). The clonotype originates from a man aged 18-30 years in good health. CDR3 reads: CASSIGPGADQPQHF. In nucleotide form, the sequence is TGTGCCAGTAGTATAGGGCCAGGGGCGGATCAGCCCCAGCATTTT.